This T cell receptor beta chain was sequenced during a study of cytomegalovirus exposure and HLA in healthy donors. This CDR3 has 14 residues. V was trimmed by 2 bases and J by 6 bases, leaving 14 bases between them. Germline V lookup: CDR1 LNHDA, CDR2 SQIVND (reference sequence). PCR involved 60 Vbeta and 13 Jbeta primers. The table came from immunoSEQ multiplex PCR; TCRdb's copy has only in-frame clones and leaves some out. This table holds roughly 170,000 clones, 80% found once. V usage is TRBV19 and J usage is TRBJ2-7, with TRBD1 as a possible D gene (6 bases). Input material: PBMCs. The source of this sequence is a boy between 10 and 17 years old in good health and CMV-seronegative. CDR3 sequence (DNA): TGTGCCAGTAGTATATCACAGGGTCCCCTCGAGCAGTACTTC. It yields the protein CASSISQGPLEQYF.